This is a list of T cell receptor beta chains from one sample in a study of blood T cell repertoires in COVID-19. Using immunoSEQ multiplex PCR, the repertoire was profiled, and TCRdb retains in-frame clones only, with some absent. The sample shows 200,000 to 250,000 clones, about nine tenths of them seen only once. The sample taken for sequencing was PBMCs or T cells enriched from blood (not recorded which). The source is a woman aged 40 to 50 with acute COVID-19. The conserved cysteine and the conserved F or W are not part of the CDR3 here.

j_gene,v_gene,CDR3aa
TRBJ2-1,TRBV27,ASSLSRYRGIYNEQF
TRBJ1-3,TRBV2,ASTQDIASGNTIY
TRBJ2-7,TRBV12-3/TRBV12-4,ASSATYEQY
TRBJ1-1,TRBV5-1,ASSLRSNTEAF
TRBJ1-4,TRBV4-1,ASSQGDFGEKLF
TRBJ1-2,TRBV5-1,ASSWTYAKPPTGDGYT
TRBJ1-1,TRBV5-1,ASSFGQTGGTEAF
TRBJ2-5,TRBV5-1,ASSYRDRQETQY
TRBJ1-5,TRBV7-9,ASSRGQGMNQPQH
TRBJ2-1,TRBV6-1,ASSEFGGAYNEQF
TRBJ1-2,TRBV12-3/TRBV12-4,ASSSRRNYGYT
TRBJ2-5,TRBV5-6,ASSFFRGQGGSEETQY
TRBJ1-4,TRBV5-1,ASRTDPTNEKLF
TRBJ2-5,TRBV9,ASSPTGGRGQETQY
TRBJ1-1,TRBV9,ASSPGGPWSTEAF
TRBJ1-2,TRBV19,ASSLDRGNYGYT
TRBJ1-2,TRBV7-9,ASSPNFRQGVFGYT
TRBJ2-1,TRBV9,ASSVGAGRNEQF
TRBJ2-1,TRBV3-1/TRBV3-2,ASSMLQGRQF
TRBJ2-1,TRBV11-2,ASSLGWTGVYNEQF
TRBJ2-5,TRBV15,ATSKRVIGETQY
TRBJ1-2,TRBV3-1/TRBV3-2,ASSPVGGRSGYT
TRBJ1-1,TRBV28,ASSLLQGVNTEAF
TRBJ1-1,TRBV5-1,ASSLRDRAVAF
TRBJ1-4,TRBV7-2,ASSLGGGRDEKLF
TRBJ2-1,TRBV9,ASSGLNNEQF
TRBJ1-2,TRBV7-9,ASSPTTGGYGYT
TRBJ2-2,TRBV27,ASRELHRATGELF
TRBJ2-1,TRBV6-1,ASSVLMRQASRHEQF
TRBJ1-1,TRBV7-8,ASSLAYGGKGTEAF
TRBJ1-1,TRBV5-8,ASSLLGTGRRNTEAF
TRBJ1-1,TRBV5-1,ASSLGTGTGIAEAF
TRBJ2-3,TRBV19,ASSPRSRGTDTQY
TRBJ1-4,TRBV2,ASMAGRTNEKLF
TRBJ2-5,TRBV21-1,ASSSWTAMRETQY
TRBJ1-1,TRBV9,ASSVESRWGGSEAF
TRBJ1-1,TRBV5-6,ASSAQRGEAF
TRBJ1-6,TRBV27,ASSLDRGWSPLH
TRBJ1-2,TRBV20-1,SARQDYGYT
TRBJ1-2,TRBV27,ASSLNRDSYGYT
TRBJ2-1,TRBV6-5,ASVGGGQGFEQF
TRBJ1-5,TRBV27,ASSQGQNFDSNQPQH
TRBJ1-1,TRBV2,ASALNTEAF
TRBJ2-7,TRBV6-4,ANGQTYEQY
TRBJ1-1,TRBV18,ASSARLTDEAF
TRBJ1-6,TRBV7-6,ASSSSVQGAPLH